This T cell receptor beta chain was profiled in a study of sequential checkpoint blockade in melanoma. Noted treatment: randomized to nivolumab then ipilimumab (arm A) or the reverse (arm B). From thawed PBMCs, live CD3+CD8+ cells negative for CD19 and CD56 were sorted. The V gene end was trimmed by 6 bases and the J gene end by 2 bases; junction bases not matched to a gene: 4. CDR3 length: 15 amino acids. CDR1 is SNHLY and CDR2 is FYNNEI in the germline V gene. The assay was immunoSEQ multiplex PCR, and TCRdb's table has in-frame clones only and misses some. The sample lists 5,500 to 8,000 clones; 75% to 85% were seen once.

Sequences were derived from CD8+ T cells sorted from blood (inferred from file names), sampled from a patient given nivolumab and ipilimumab in sequence. This sequence joins TRBV2 and TRBJ2-2; 9 bases line up with TRBD1. This receptor was obtained from a human donor with melanoma. CDR3 sequence (DNA): TGTGCCAGCAGGGACAGGGGACGAAACACCGGGGAGCTGTTTTTT. This codes for CASRDRGRNTGELFF. The whole variable domain, remainder taken from reference TRBV2 and TRBJ2-2, is EPEVTQTPSHQVTQMGQEVILRCVPISNHLYFYWYRQILGQKVEFLVSFYNNEISEKSEIFDDQFSVERPDGSNFTLKIRSTKLEDSAMYFCASRDRGRNTGELFFGEGSRLTVL.